One T cell receptor (beta chain) is described in this entry. Its recognized antigen is unknown. Base qualities are missing; no much larger clone stands one base away. These data belong to a study of PD-L1 blockade in urothelial cancer (dated by TCRdb to about 2017). Some background on the complete study: Every patient began therapy around 2014 and was given atezolizumab 1,200 mg intravenously every 3 weeks. Twenty-five of 29 patients were identified as males with urothelial cancer of bladder origin, and a prior smoking history was reported by 18 of 29 patients. Patients had an ECOG performance status of 0 or 1 and had received between 0 and 3 prior chemotherapy regimens. Blood samples were analyzed 3 weeks after the start of treatment (second dose) and 6 weeks after the start of treatment. Blood samples gave a median of around 130,000 T cells and 88,000 or so unique TCRs, with a median clonality of 0.080. An exploratory multi-omic analysis was conducted of the somatic, immune and clinical correlates of response to PD-L1 blockade with atezolizumab in urothelial cancer. Pretreatment tumor samples, along with matched peripheral blood serially collected before and after atezolizumab treatment, were subjected to TCR sequencing. Durable clinical benefit meant progression-free survival longer than 6 months, and TCR features were also tested against progression-free and overall survival. In the same patients, pretreatment tumors underwent whole exome sequencing and RNA sequencing in addition to TCR sequencing. Durable clinical benefit was achieved by nine patients but not by the remaining 20. Pretreatment blood TCR-seq was available for around 29 patients, at least one posttreatment blood collection was obtained for 25 or so patients, and tumor TCR-seq was available for 25 or so patients.

According to the germline V gene, CDR1 reads MRHNA and CDR2 reads SNTAGT. The junction shows trimming of 6 bases on V and 1 base on J, and the gene matches do not reach 0 bases of it. The CDR3 runs 14 residues from the cysteine to the phenylalanine. The only DNA kept is the CDR3, 42 bases in frame from the first base. Synthetic TCR analog templates were spiked into each PCR to estimate absolute template abundance from read counts. TCRbeta CDR3 regions were amplified from genomic DNA with bias-controlled V and J gene primers using the immunoSEQ assay. Sequencing of rearranged TCRbeta segments was done at approximately 20X coverage. In the original analysis: Sequencing errors were corrected by clustering, and CDR3s were annotated against IMGT so that V, D and J genes could be assigned. Downstream analyses used only productive TCRbeta rearrangements and left out out-of-frame or stop-codon sequences. Clonality was calculated as one minus the Shannon entropy normalized by the log of the number of unique productive sequences. Clones differing between time points or between blood and tumor were identified by Fisher's exact test with Benjamini-Hochberg correction at adjusted p below 0.01. The clones in this table, taken by TCRdb from immuneACCESS, are in-frame only. Not every clone is retained; where verified, under half of the shortfall comes from an unresolved V gene, and the cause of the rest is unknown. That table supplies the V and J calls and clone size; D and trimming were determined from the DNA. The sample table contains about 44,000 clones; only one count was recorded for 75% to 95% of them. The ten most abundant clones make up about 7.9% of the sample.

The investigation overall reported the following: Patients with durable benefit showed greater expansion of tumor-associated TCR clones in peripheral blood 3 weeks after starting treatment (n = 22, p = 0.022). Improved progression-free and overall survival was associated with having pretreatment peripheral blood TCR clonality below the median. Because the sample size was small (n ≈ 27) and many exploratory analyses were performed, the results are intended to be hypothesis-generating.

The time point label, read with the paper, signifies: peripheral blood 6 weeks after treatment start. The cohort comprised more than 25 patients with locally advanced or metastatic urothelial carcinoma treated at Memorial Sloan Kettering on a trial protocol. Peripheral blood mononuclear cells were collected pretreatment and during treatment, at between 1 and 8 total time points per patient. The Qiagen DNeasy Blood extraction kit was used to purify genomic DNA from total PBMCs and tumor samples. PBMCs were collected pretreatment and during treatment, and were isolated and stored as previously described.

The starting material was PBMCs, obtained around atezolizumab (anti-PD-L1) treatment. This TCR was sampled from a man in his 70s with urothelial cancer. The chain was built from TRBV6-4 and TRBJ2-2, and 9 bases in between align with TRBD2. The sequence in DNA is TGTGCCAGCAGAGCGGGGGGGAACACCGGGGAGCTGTTTTTT. Its translation reads: CASRAGGNTGELFF.